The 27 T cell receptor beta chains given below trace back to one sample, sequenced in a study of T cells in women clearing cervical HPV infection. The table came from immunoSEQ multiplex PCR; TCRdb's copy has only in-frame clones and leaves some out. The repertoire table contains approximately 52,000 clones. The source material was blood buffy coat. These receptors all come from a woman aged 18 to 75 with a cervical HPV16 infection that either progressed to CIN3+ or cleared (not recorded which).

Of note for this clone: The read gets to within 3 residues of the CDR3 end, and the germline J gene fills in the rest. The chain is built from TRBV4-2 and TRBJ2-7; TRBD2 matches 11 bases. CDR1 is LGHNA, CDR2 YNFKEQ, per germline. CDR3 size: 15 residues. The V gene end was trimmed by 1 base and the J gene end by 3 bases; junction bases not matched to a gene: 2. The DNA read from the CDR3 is TGTGCCAGCAGCCAAGGGACTAGCGGGTACTACGAG. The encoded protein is CASSQGTSGYYE. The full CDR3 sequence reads CASSQGTSGYYEQYF.

The CDR3 region is CASSPLPNYGYTF. Incomplete CDR3 DNA: TGTGCCAGCAGTCCCCTCCCGAACTATGGC. The J gene is TRBJ1-2, the V gene TRBV2; D is undetermined. The CDR3 end falls 3 residues outside the read, so it is completed with the germline J gene. V gave up 5 bases and J gave up 2 bases, with 9 bases separating them. CDR3 length: 13 residues. The germline V gene encodes CDR1 SNHLY and CDR2 FYNNEI.

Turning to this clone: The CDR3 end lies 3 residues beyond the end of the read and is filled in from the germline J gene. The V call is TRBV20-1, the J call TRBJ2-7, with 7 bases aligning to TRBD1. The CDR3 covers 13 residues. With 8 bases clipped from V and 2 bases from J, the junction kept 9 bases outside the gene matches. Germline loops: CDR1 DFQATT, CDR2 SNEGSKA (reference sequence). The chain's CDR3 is CSTITGTAYEQYF. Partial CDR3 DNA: TGCAGTACAATTACAGGGACAGCCTACGAG.

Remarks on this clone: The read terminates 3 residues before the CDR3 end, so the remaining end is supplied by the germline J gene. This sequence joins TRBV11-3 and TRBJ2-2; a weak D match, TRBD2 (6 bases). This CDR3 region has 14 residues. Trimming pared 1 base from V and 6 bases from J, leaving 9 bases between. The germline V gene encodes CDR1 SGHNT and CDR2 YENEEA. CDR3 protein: CASSLAWGAGELFF. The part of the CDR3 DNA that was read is TGTGCCAGCAGCTTAGCCTGGGGGGCCGGGGAG.

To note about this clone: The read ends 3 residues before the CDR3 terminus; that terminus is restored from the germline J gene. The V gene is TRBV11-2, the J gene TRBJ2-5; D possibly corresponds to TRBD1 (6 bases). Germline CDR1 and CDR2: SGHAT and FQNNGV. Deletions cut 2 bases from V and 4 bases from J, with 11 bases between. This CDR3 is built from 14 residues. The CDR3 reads CASSLSTGPETQYF. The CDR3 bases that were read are TGTGCCAGCAGCTTATCGACAGGACCAGAGACC.

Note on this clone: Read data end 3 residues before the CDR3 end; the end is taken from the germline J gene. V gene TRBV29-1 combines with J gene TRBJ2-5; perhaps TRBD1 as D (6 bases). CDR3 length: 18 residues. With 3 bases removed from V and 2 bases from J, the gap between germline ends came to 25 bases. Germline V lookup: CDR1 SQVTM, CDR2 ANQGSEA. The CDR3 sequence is CSVDGARGIGGRQETQYF. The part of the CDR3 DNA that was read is TGCAGCGTTGACGGGGCCAGGGGAATAGGGGGTCGTCAAGAGACC.

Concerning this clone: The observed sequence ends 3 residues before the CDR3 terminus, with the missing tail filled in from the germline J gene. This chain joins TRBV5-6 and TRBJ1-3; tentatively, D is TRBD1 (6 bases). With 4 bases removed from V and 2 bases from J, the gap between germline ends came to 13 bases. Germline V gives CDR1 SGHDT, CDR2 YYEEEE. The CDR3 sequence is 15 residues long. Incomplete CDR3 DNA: TGTGCCAGCAGCACCCCGCAGGGGACTGGAAACACC. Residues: CASSTPQGTGNT. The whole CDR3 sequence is CASSTPQGTGNTIYF.

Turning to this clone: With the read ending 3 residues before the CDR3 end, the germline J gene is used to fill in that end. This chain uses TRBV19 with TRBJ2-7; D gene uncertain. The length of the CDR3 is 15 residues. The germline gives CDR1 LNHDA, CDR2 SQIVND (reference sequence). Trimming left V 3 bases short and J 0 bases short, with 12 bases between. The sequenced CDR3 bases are TGTGCCAGTAGTATTAGCCCGGAGAGCTCCTACGAG. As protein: CASSISPESSYE. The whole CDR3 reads CASSISPESSYEQYF.

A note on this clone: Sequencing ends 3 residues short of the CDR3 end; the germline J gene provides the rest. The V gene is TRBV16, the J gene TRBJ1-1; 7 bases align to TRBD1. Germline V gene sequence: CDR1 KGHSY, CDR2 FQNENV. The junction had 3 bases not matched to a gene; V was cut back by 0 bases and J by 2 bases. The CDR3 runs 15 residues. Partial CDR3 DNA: TGTGCCAGCAGCCAATCAACAGGGGAAAACACTGAA. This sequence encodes CASSQSTGENTE. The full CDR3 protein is CASSQSTGENTEAFF.

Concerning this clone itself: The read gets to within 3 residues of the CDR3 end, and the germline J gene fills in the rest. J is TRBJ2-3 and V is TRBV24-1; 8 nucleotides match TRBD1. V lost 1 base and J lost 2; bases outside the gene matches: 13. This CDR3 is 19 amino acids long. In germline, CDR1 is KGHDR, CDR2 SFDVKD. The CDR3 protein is CATSDLRQGPIPHTDTQYF. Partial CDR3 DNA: TGTGCCACCAGTGATTTACGACAGGGGCCGATCCCGCACACAGATACG.

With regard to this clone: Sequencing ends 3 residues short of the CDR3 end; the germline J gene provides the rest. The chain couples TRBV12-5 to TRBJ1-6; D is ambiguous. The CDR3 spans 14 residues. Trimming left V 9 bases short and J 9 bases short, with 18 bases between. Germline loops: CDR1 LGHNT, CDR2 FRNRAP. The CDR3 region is CASSDLKESSPLHF. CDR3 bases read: TGTGCTAGCAGCGACCTCAAGGAATCTTCACCC.

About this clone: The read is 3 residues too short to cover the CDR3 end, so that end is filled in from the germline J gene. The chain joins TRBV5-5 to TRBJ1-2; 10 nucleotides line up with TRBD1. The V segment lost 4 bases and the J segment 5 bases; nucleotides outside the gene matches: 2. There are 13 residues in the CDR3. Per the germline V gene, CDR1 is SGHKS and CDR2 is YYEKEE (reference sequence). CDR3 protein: CASSPGQGYGYTF. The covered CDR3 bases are TGTGCCAGCAGCCCGGGACAGGGGTATGGC.

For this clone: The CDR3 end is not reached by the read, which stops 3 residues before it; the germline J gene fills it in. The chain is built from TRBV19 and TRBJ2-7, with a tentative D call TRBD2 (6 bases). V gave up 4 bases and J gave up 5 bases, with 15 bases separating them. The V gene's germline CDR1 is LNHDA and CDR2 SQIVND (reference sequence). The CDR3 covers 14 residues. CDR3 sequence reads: CASSRRVILDEQYF. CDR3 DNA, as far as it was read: TGTGCCAGTAGTAGGAGGGTCATTTTGGACGAG.

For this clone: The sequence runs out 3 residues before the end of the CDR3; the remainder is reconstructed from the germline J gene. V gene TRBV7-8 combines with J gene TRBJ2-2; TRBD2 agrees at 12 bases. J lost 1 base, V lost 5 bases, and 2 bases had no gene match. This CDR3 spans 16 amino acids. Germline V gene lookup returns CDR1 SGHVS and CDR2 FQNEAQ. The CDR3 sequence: CASSRLAGVNTGELFF. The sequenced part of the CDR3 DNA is TGTGCCAGCAGCCGACTAGCGGGAGTGAACACCGGGGAG.

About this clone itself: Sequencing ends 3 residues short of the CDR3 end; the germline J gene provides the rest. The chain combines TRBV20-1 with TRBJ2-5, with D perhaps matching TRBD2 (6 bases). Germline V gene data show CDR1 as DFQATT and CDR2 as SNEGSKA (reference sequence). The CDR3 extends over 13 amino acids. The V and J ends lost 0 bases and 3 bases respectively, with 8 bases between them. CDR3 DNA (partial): TGCAGTGCTAGAGATGCGGGGAAAGAGACC. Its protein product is CSARDAGKET. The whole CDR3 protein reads CSARDAGKETQYF.

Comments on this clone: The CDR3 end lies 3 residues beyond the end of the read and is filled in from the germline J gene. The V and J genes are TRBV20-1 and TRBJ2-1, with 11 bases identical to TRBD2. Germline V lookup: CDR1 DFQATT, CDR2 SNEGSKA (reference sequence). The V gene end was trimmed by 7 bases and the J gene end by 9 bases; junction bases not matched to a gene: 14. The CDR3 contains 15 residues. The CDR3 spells CSGIEHSGGASEQFF. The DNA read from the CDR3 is TGCAGTGGCATAGAACATAGCGGGGGGGCCTCTGAG.

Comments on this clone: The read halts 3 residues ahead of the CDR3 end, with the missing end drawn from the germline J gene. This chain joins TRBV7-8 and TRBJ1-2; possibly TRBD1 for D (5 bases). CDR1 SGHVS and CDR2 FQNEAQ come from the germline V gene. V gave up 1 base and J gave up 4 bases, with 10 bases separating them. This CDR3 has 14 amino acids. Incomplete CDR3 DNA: TGTGCCAGCAGCTTAGGAGGGGCCATCTATGGC. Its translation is CASSLGGAIYG. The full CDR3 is CASSLGGAIYGYTF. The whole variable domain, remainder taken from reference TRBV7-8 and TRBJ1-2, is GAGVSQSPRYKVAKRGQDVALRCDPISGHVSLFWYQQALGQGPEFLTYFQNEAQLDKSGLPSDRFFAERPEGSVSTLKIQRTQQEDSAVYLCASSLGGAIYGYTFGSGTRLTVV.

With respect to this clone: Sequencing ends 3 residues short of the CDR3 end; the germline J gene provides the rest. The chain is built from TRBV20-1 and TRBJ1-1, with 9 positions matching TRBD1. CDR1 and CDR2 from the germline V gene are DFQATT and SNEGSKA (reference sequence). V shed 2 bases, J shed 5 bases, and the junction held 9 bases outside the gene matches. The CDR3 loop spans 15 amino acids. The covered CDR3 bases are TGCAGTGCTAGATCGGTCGGGACAGGGAAAACTGAA. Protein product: CSARSVGTGKTE. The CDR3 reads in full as CSARSVGTGKTEAFF.

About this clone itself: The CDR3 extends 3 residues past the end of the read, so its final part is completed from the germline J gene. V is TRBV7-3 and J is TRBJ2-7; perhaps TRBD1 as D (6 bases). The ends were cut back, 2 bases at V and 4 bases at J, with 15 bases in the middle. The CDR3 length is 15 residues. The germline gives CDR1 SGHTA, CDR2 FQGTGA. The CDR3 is CASSLGPRTAYEQYF. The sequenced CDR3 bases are TGTGCCAGCAGCTTAGGCCCCCGGACAGCATACGAG.

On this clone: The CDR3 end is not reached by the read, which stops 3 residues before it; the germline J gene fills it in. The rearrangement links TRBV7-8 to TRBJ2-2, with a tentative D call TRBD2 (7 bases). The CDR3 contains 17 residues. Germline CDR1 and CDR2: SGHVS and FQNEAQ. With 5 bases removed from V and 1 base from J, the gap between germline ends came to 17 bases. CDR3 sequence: CASSLGRGAQNTGELFF. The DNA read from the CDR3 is TGTGCCAGCAGCCTAGGACGGGGGGCCCAGAACACCGGGGAG.

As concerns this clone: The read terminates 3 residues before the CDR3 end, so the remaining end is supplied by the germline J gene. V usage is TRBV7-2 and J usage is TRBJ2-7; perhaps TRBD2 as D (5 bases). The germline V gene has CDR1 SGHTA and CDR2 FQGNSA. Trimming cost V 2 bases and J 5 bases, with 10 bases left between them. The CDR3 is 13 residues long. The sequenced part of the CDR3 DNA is TGTGCCAGCAGCTTAAGGGCGGGCAACGAG. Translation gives CASSLRAGNE. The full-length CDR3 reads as CASSLRAGNEQYF.

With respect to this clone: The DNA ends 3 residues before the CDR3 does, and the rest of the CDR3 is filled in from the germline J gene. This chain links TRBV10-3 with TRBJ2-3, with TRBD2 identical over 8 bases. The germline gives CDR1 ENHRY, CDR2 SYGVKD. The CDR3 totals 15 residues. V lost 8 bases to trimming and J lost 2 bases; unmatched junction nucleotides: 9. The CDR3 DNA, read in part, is TGTGCCATCCTCCCGGGACTAGATGACACAGATACG. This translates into CAILPGLDDTDT. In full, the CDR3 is CAILPGLDDTDTQYF.

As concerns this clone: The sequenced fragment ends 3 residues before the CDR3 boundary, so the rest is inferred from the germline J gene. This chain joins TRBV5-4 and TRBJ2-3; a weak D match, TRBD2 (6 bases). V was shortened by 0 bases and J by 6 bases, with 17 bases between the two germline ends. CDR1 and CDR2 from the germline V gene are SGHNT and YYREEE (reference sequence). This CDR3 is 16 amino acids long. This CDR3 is CASSLDWASVADTQYF. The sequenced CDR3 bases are TGTGCCAGCAGCTTGGATTGGGCTAGCGTTGCGGATACG.

The CDR3 sequence is CATQKLAGGKETQYF. The sequenced part of the CDR3 DNA is TGTGCCACACAAAAACTAGCGGGAGGGAAGGAGACC. This rearrangement joins TRBV7-9 to TRBJ2-5; 13 positions match TRBD2. The CDR3 end lies 3 residues beyond the end of the read and is filled in from the germline J gene. J lost 5 bases, V lost 10 bases, and 10 bases had no gene match. CDR3 size: 15 residues. The V gene's germline CDR1 is SEHNR and CDR2 FQNEAQ (reference sequence).

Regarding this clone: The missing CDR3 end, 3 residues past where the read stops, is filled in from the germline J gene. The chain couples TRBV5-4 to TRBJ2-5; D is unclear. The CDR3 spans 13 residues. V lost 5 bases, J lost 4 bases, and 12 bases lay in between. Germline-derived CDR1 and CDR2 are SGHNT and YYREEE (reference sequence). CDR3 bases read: TGTGCCAGCAGACCCCTAGTATCAGAGACC. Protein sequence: CASRPLVSET. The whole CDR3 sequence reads CASRPLVSETQYF.

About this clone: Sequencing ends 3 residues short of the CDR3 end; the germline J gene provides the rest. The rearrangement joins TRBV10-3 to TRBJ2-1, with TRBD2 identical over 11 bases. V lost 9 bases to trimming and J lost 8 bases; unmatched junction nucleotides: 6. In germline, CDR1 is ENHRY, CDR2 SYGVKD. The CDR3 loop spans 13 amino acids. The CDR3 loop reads CAITSGRGYEQFF. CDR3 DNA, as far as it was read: TGTGCCATTACTAGCGGGAGAGGCTATGAG.

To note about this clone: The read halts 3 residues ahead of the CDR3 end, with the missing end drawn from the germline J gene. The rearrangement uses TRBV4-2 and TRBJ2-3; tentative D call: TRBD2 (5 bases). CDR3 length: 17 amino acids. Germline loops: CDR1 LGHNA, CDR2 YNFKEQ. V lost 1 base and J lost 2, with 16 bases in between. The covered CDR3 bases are TGTGCCAGCAGCCAAGTATCGGGGAGCCTTCTCACAGATACG. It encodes CASSQVSGSLLTDT. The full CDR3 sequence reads CASSQVSGSLLTDTQYF.